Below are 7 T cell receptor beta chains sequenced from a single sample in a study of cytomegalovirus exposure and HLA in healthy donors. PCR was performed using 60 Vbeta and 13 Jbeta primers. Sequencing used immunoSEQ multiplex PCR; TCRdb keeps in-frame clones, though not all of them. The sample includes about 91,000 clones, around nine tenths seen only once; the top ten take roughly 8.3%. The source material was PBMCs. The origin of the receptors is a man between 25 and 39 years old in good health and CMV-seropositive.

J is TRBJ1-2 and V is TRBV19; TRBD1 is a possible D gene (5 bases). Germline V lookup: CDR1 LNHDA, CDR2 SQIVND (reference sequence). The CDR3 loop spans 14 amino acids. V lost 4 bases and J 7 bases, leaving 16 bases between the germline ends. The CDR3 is CASSNGGRNGGYTF. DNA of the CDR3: TGTGCCAGTAGTAACGGGGGGAGGAACGGTGGCTACACCTTC.

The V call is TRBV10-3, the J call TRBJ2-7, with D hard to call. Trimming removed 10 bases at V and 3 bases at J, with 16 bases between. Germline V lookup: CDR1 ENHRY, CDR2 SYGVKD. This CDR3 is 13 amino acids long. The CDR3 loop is CATSLGEIYEQYF. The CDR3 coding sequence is TGTGCCACTTCCCTAGGAGAAATCTACGAGCAGTACTTC.

This CDR3 reads CASSSPGQGFYEQYF. The CDR3 coding sequence is TGTGCCAGCAGTTCCCCGGGACAGGGGTTCTACGAGCAGTACTTC. This chain connects TRBV27 to TRBJ2-7; 10 nucleotides match TRBD1. The CDR3 contains 15 residues. Unmatched junction bases numbered 6, after V lost 4 bases and J lost 3 bases. Germline V lookup: CDR1 MNHEY, CDR2 SMNVEV (reference sequence).

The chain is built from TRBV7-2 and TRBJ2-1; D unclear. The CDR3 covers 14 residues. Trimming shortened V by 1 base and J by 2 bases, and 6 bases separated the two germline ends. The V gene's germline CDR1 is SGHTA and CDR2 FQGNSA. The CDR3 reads CASSLGLAYNEQFF. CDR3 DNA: TGTGCCAGCAGCTTAGGACTGGCCTACAATGAGCAGTTCTTC.

The CDR3 protein is CASSSRLVVTDTQYF. As DNA, the CDR3 is TGTGCCAGCAGTTCTCGACTAGTGGTGACAGATACGCAGTATTTT. The J gene is TRBJ2-3, the V gene TRBV28; TRBD2 is a possible D gene (6 bases). Trimming removed 4 bases from V and 3 bases from J, with 14 bases in between. The CDR3 runs 15 residues. Germline assignment: CDR1 MDHEN and CDR2 SYDVKM.

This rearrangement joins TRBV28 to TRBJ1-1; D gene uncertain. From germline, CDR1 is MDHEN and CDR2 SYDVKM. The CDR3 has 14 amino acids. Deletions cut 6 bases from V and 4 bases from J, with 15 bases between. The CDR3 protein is CASRQPGVRTEAFF. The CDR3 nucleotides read TGTGCCAGCAGACAACCCGGAGTTCGCACTGAAGCTTTCTTT. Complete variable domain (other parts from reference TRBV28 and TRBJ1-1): DVKVTQSSRYLVKRTGEKVFLECVQDMDHENMFWYRQDPGLGLRLIYFSYDVKMKEKGDIPEGYSVSREKKERFSLILESASTNQTSMYLCASRQPGVRTEAFFGQGTRLTVV.

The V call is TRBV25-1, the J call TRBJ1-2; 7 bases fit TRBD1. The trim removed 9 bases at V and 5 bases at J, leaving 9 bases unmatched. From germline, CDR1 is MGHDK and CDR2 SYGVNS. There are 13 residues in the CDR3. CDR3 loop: CASTRGSAYGYTF. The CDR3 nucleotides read TGTGCCAGTACCAGGGGGTCGGCGTATGGCTACACCTTC.